The 26 T cell receptor beta chains presented below share a single source sample, sequenced in a study of blood T cell repertoires in COVID-19. The table came from immunoSEQ multiplex PCR; TCRdb's copy has only in-frame clones and leaves some out. The repertoire holds 150,000 to 200,000 clones, less than 85% seen once, with roughly 3% in the top ten. Input material: peripheral blood. Receptors were obtained from a human donor with acute or convalescent COVID-19. The donor label of this sample is uncertain.

The chain carries TRBV19 and TRBJ2-1; D call uncertain. Germline lookup yields CDR1 LNHDA and CDR2 SQIVND (reference sequence). The CDR3 sequence is 13 residues long. Trimming removed 6 bases at V and 7 bases at J, with 13 bases between. The CDR3 loop reads CASSLKRQNEQFF. Here the CDR3 DNA reads TGTGCCAGTAGCCTAAAGAGGCAGAATGAGCAGTTCTTC.

The genes are TRBV14 and TRBJ1-2; a weak D match, TRBD1 (5 bases). The length of the CDR3 is 13 residues. With 3 bases removed from V and 2 bases from J, the gap between germline ends came to 7 bases. CDR1 SGHDN and CDR2 FVKESK come from the germline V gene. This CDR3 reads CASSQGQNYGYTF. CDR3 nucleotides: TGTGCCAGCAGCCAGGGGCAGAACTATGGCTACACCTTC.

This chain connects TRBV7-2 to TRBJ1-6, with D possibly being TRBD1 (5 bases). V dropped 5 bases and J dropped 0 bases, with 17 bases sitting between them. Per germline, CDR1 SGHTA and CDR2 FQGNSA. This CDR3 is 18 amino acids long. CDR3 in amino acids: CASSVTPGGSSYNSPLHF. CDR3 in DNA: TGTGCCAGCAGCGTTACCCCTGGGGGGAGCTCCTATAATTCACCCCTCCACTTT.

The chain carries TRBV10-3 and TRBJ2-6; D not resolved. Germline-derived CDR1 and CDR2 are ENHRY and SYGVKD. Trimming pared 8 bases from V and 0 bases from J, leaving 5 bases between. The CDR3 has 13 residues. CDR3 sequence reads: CAISNSGANVLTF. Here the CDR3 DNA reads TGTGCCATCTCCAACTCTGGGGCCAACGTCCTGACTTTC.

V usage is TRBV5-1 and J usage is TRBJ1-3; TRBD1 is a possible D gene (6 bases). Germline-derived CDR1 and CDR2 are SGHRS and YFSETQ. Between the trimmed V and J ends, which lost 0 bases and 4 bases, there was a span of 11 bases. The CDR3 extends over 15 amino acids. The CDR3 nucleotides are TGCGCCAGCAGCTTGGAACAGGGACCCGGAAACACCATATATTTT. Protein product: CASSLEQGPGNTIYF.

There are a few counts of this clone. CDR3 in DNA: TGTGCCAGCAGCTTAGGCGCTACTATCCAAGAGACCCAGTACTTC. The encoded protein is CASSLGATIQETQYF. The chain links TRBV7-2 to TRBJ2-5, with D hard to call. The CDR3 covers 15 residues. The V end lost 1 base, the J end lost 1 base, and 10 bases lay between the germline ends. Germline values: CDR1 SGHTA, CDR2 FQGNSA.

The chain uses TRBV6-1 and TRBJ2-5, with D possibly matching TRBD2 (7 bases). Germline CDR1 is MNHNS and CDR2 is SASEGT. CDR3 length: 14 amino acids. V lost 1 base and J lost 4, with 10 bases in between. The CDR3 spells CASSEDRGGETQYF. CDR3 DNA: TGTGCCAGCAGTGAAGATAGGGGGGGAGAGACCCAGTACTTC.

This chain uses TRBV19 with TRBJ2-2; perhaps TRBD2 as D (7 bases). Per germline, CDR1 LNHDA and CDR2 SQIVND (reference sequence). There are 14 residues in the CDR3. Trimming took off 8 bases at V and 5 bases at J, with 15 bases between the two ends. The CDR3 DNA reads as TGTGCCAGTCGTCAACAGGGAGGGACCGGGGAGCTGTTTTTT. It encodes CASRQQGGTGELFF.

The rearrangement joins TRBV27 to TRBJ1-1; D call uncertain. This CDR3 region has 13 residues. The ends were cut back, 6 bases at V and 1 base at J, with 9 bases in the middle. From germline, CDR1 is MNHEY and CDR2 SMNVEV (reference sequence). CDR3 nucleotides: TGTGCCAGCAGGTCCAACAAGAACACTGAAGCTTTCTTT. It encodes CASRSNKNTEAFF.

The CDR3 is CASSENLAGGSPLHF. The DNA of the CDR3 is TGCGCCAGCAGTGAGAATTTGGCAGGGGGGTCTCCCCTCCACTTT. The rearrangement joins TRBV10-2 to TRBJ1-6; 7 positions match TRBD1. Per germline, CDR1 WSHSY and CDR2 SAAADI. The V and J ends lost 2 bases and 13 bases, in that order; junction bases with no gene match: 11. The CDR3 has 15 amino acids.

This clone is medium-sized by share. This chain connects TRBV7-9 to TRBJ1-3, with D uncertain. Looked up from germline, CDR1 is SEHNR and CDR2 is FQNEAQ (reference sequence). V lost 5 bases and J 0 bases, leaving 14 bases between the germline ends. This CDR3 is 16 amino acids long. CDR3 DNA sequence: TGTGCCAGCAGCGGAGGTGGTGGTTACTCTGGAAACACCATATATTTT. Translation: CASSGGGGYSGNTIYF.

The chain is built from TRBV6-5 and TRBJ1-2; 8 nucleotides line up with TRBD1. Per germline, CDR1 MNHEY and CDR2 SVGAGI. The J segment lost 0 bases and the V segment lost 0 bases, leaving 3 bases of the junction unmatched. The CDR3 spans 16 residues. The CDR3 DNA sequence: TGTGCCAGCAGTTACTCGGGGACAGGATCTAACTATGGCTACACCTTC. This gives the protein CASSYSGTGSNYGYTF.

The CDR3 bases are TGTGCCAGCAGCTTTAGCGGGGACTCCTACGAGCAGTACTTC. As protein: CASSFSGDSYEQYF. The chain combines TRBV7-8 with TRBJ2-7; 8 bases align to TRBD2. With V trimmed by 3 bases and J by 0 bases, 1 base remained unmatched. This CDR3 is 14 amino acids long. The V gene's germline CDR1 is SGHVS and CDR2 FQNEAQ.

The chain couples TRBV5-1 to TRBJ1-2; D ambiguous. The V and J ends lost 0 bases and 2 bases respectively, with 8 bases between them. Germline V gene sequence: CDR1 SGHRS, CDR2 YFSETQ. The CDR3 sequence is 14 residues long. The CDR3 region has the DNA TGCGCCAGCAGCTTGGCCGAGGGAAACTATGGCTACACCTTC. Protein sequence: CASSLAEGNYGYTF.

Only a few counts were recorded for this clone. The genes are TRBV13 and TRBJ2-4; 9 bases map to TRBD2. V trimming: 2 bases; J trimming: 1 base; junction bases outside the gene matches: 3. The CDR3 runs to 16 residues. The germline V gene encodes CDR1 PRHDT and CDR2 FYEKMQ (reference sequence). CDR3 residues: CASSLSLAGAKNIQYF. CDR3 nucleotides: TGTGCCAGCAGCTTAAGTCTAGCGGGGGCCAAAAACATTCAGTACTTC.

V is TRBV7-9 and J is TRBJ1-5, with D uncertain. Between the trimmed V and J ends, which lost 0 bases and 3 bases, there was a span of 3 bases. CDR1 and CDR2 (germline): SEHNR, FQNEAQ (reference sequence). The CDR3 is made up of 13 amino acids. The chain's CDR3 is CASSLASNQPQHF. The DNA of the CDR3 is TGTGCCAGCAGCTTAGCCTCCAATCAGCCCCAGCATTTT.

This CDR3 reads CASSTGTAYGYTF. In nucleotides, the CDR3 is TGTGCCAGCAGCACCGGGACAGCCTATGGCTACACCTTC. The chain uses TRBV13 and TRBJ1-2; 7 bases map to TRBD1. CDR1 is PRHDT, CDR2 FYEKMQ, per germline (reference sequence). This CDR3 spans 13 amino acids. V lost 5 bases and J lost 4; bases outside the gene matches: 4.

V is TRBV7-2 and J is TRBJ1-2, with 11 bases lining up with TRBD1. Germline CDR1 and CDR2: SGHTA and FQGNSA. The ends lost 6 bases at V and 8 bases at J; junction bases unmatched: 8. The CDR3 is 14 amino acids. Here the CDR3 reads CASSFGQGAWGYTF. CDR3 in DNA: TGTGCCAGCAGTTTTGGACAGGGGGCTTGGGGCTACACCTTC.

This sequence joins TRBV28 and TRBJ2-7; D gene ambiguous. Trimming shortened V by 5 bases and J by 3 bases, and 8 bases separated the two germline ends. The CDR3 consists of 12 residues. The germline V gene encodes CDR1 MDHEN and CDR2 SYDVKM. In DNA form, the CDR3 reads TGTGCCAGCAGTCTTTCCCTCTACGAGCAGTACTTC. Translation gives CASSLSLYEQYF.

V is TRBV6-6 and J is TRBJ1-5; 7 nucleotides match TRBD1. The CDR3 totals 15 residues. Trimming cost V 5 bases and J 1 base; bases outside gene matches: 5. Germline CDR1 MNHNY, CDR2 SVGAGI (reference sequence). In DNA, the CDR3 is TGTGCCAGCAGTCGAACAGGGGCCAGCAATCAGCCCCAGCATTTT. Translation gives CASSRTGASNQPQHF.

The DNA for the CDR3 is TGTGCCAGCAGCTTAGTCTCGGGGGATTTAAACTATGGCTACACCTTC. Translation gives CASSLVSGDLNYGYTF. This chain uses TRBV7-9 with TRBJ1-2, with D possibly being TRBD1 (5 bases). CDR3 length: 16 amino acids. Per germline, CDR1 SEHNR and CDR2 FQNEAQ (reference sequence). The ends were cut back, 1 base at V and 2 bases at J, with 14 bases in the middle.

Here the CDR3 reads CASSFDRMNTEAFF. The CDR3, as DNA: TGCGCCAGCAGCTTCGACAGGATGAACACTGAAGCTTTCTTT. The rearrangement joins TRBV5-1 to TRBJ1-1; possibly TRBD1 for D (6 bases). Germline assignment: CDR1 SGHRS and CDR2 YFSETQ. Trimming removed 2 bases at V and 0 bases at J, with 8 bases between. The CDR3 contains 14 residues. The full variable domain, rest sourced from reference TRBV5-1 and TRBJ1-1, is KAGVTQTPRYLIKTRGQQVTLSCSPISGHRSVSWYQQTPGQGLQFLFEYFSETQRNKGNFPGRFSGRQFSNSRSEMNVSTLELGDSALYLCASSFDRMNTEAFFGQGTRLTVV.

The chain joins TRBV7-2 to TRBJ1-3; D remains unclear. This CDR3 has 15 residues. Germline V lookup: CDR1 SGHTA, CDR2 FQGNSA. V lost 3 bases and J 2 bases, leaving 11 bases between the germline ends. The CDR3 region has the DNA TGTGCCAGCAGCTTCGGACTTACTGCTGGAAACACCATATATTTT. Encoded protein: CASSFGLTAGNTIYF.

The chain uses TRBV5-1 and TRBJ2-4, with 7 bases fitting TRBD1. Germline V gene data show CDR1 as SGHRS and CDR2 as YFSETQ. V was clipped by 4 bases and J by 0 bases; unmatched bases: 10. The CDR3 loop spans 17 amino acids. CDR3 sequence (DNA): TGCGCCAGCAGCATCGGGACAGTGAAGCTAGCCAAAAACATTCAGTACTTC. Translating gives CASSIGTVKLAKNIQYF.

The chain joins TRBV6-1 to TRBJ1-5; D is unclear. Germline assignment: CDR1 MNHNS and CDR2 SASEGT. The CDR3 is made up of 14 amino acids. Trimming took 2 bases from V and 0 from J, leaving 5 bases between them. CDR3 in DNA: TGTGCCAGCAGTGAAACTTATAGCAATCAGCCCCAGCATTTT. It translates to CASSETYSNQPQHF.

The J gene is TRBJ1-2, the V gene TRBV18; a possible D gene is TRBD1 (5 bases). V was pared by 6 bases and J by 0 bases, with 11 bases between. Germline V CDR1 and CDR2: KGHSH, LQKENI. The CDR3 has 14 amino acids. CDR3 DNA sequence: TGTGCCAGCTCCCTAGGACAAACTAACTATGGCTACACCTTC. Its protein is CASSLGQTNYGYTF.